The rows below give T cell receptor beta chains drawn from one sample of a study of identical twins. MiXCR, applied by TCRdb to the 5' RACE reads, yields one record per CDR3 protein. The sample holds about 220,000 distinct CDR3 sequences, more than 6.5% seen once. Separately, the same data were catalogued under a study of yellow fever vaccine responses in identical twins.

What was sequenced was memory (CD45RO+) T cells sorted from blood. These receptors all come from a woman aged 18-29 years in good health. CDR3s include the opening cysteine and the closing phenylalanine or tryptophan. The D gene is left open where the match is weak. Rows give clone size only sometimes, using once, few, many, or a class for an expanded clone.

V gene,D gene,clone size,J gene,CDR3 protein
TRBV3-1,TRBD1,NA,TRBJ2-7,CASSQPRTGYEQYF
TRBV11-2,NA,few,TRBJ2-5,CASSLAEKGAQYF
TRBV6-1,NA,few,TRBJ2-5,CASSEALQGRKETQYF
TRBV7-9,NA,NA,TRBJ1-3,CASSLDLGFSGNTIYF
TRBV20-1,TRBD1,NA,TRBJ2-7,CSARTGGIYEQYF
TRBV5-1,NA,few,TRBJ2-2,CASSPHRGQWNTGELFF
TRBV12-3/TRBV12-4,NA,many,TRBJ1-6,CASSFFQGSPLHF
TRBV12-3/TRBV12-4,TRBD1,few,TRBJ1-1,CASSFISDRGLYPDNQFTEAFF
TRBV10-3,TRBD1,many,TRBJ2-1,CAISDRQGQSPNEQFF
TRBV6-5,TRBD1,many,TRBJ2-7,CASSYTTGGGEQYF
TRBV18,NA,few,TRBJ2-1,CASSLSRGGSYNEQFF
TRBV28,NA,few,TRBJ2-6,CASTQGTSGANVLTF
TRBV30,TRBD2,NA,TRBJ2-1,CAWMGTSGGPSYNEQFF
TRBV7-6,NA,many,TRBJ1-4,CASSLTSALGREKLFF
TRBV5-1,TRBD2,many,TRBJ2-7,CASKAGGPQNEQYF
TRBV3-1,NA,few,TRBJ2-1,CASGDWGNEQFF
TRBV7-9,NA,few,TRBJ1-2,CASSSTKHGYGYTF
TRBV15,NA,NA,TRBJ2-5,CATSSGYQETQYF
TRBV24-1,NA,NA,TRBJ2-5,CATKDQETQYF
TRBV3-1,NA,few,TRBJ1-2,CASSQLGVANYGYTF
TRBV6-2/TRBV6-3,NA,few,TRBJ2-1,CASSYGQGVTYNEQFF
TRBV7-2,TRBD1,many,TRBJ2-1,CASSLGQGPYNEQFF
TRBV7-9,NA,few,TRBJ2-3,CASSDRDSSTDTQYF
TRBV19,NA,NA,TRBJ1-1,CASSSGTSNTEAFF
TRBV14,TRBD2,NA,TRBJ2-5,CASSQVSQRGLAGDETQYF
TRBV5-1,TRBD1,few,TRBJ2-7,CASSLSPGTGDKQYF
TRBV29-1,TRBD2,NA,TRBJ2-7,CSVNPEGSGRRGGQYF
TRBV28,NA,NA,TRBJ2-5,CASSLHGGLETQYF
TRBV4-2,NA,few,TRBJ1-1,CASSQDLAGTTEAFF
TRBV20-1,NA,NA,TRBJ2-2,CSARVTGKAGELFF
TRBV20-1,TRBD2,few,TRBJ2-5,CSGTGTSGRGWETQYF
TRBV4-3,TRBD2,many,TRBJ2-3,CASSRAGTSGTDTQYF
TRBV4-2,TRBD2,few,TRBJ2-3,CASSPRAGAADTQYF
TRBV7-3,NA,few,TRBJ2-2,CASSPLTPNTGELFF
TRBV5-1,TRBD2,NA,TRBJ2-3,CASSFGLAGGLGDTQYF
TRBV2,NA,many,TRBJ2-1,CASSADTSSYNEQFF
TRBV6-2/TRBV6-3,TRBD2,NA,TRBJ2-2,CASSGGSGRANTGELFF
TRBV20-1,NA,NA,TRBJ2-5,CSARRAGLKETQYF
TRBV29-1,NA,few,TRBJ2-2,CSVSQGVPGELFF
TRBV20-1,NA,NA,TRBJ2-5,CSARQGFGETQYF
TRBV6-2/TRBV6-3,NA,many,TRBJ2-1,CASSHSEGSGEINEQFF
TRBV15,NA,few,TRBJ1-5,CATSRAREGNQPQHF
TRBV7-2,NA,many,TRBJ2-3,CASRLGWSPSDTQYF
TRBV28,NA,few,TRBJ2-5,CASSHGLGGVETQYF
TRBV11-2,NA,NA,TRBJ2-1,CASSLDLEDDEQFF
TRBV6-2/TRBV6-3,TRBD1,few,TRBJ2-7,CASRLGTGRTYEQYF
TRBV20-1,NA,NA,TRBJ2-5,CSASLETQYF
TRBV20-1,NA,NA,TRBJ2-3,CSANLPSTDTQYF
TRBV28,NA,few,TRBJ2-1,CASSLLSPGAVNEQFF
TRBV6-5,TRBD1,many,TRBJ2-3,CASSSPGQGANTQYF
TRBV12-3/TRBV12-4,NA,many,TRBJ1-2,CASSLVGANYGYTF
TRBV7-9,NA,many,TRBJ2-5,CASSIMQDQYF
TRBV15,TRBD1,NA,TRBJ2-5,CATSRGPPRGLGETQYF
TRBV5-1,TRBD1,NA,TRBJ1-1,CASSLEGQGFEWGTEAFF
TRBV2,NA,NA,TRBJ2-5,CASAVDGPTRETQYF
TRBV2,TRBD1,NA,TRBJ2-3,CASSEIQGIADTQYF
TRBV15,TRBD2,many,TRBJ2-7,CATSRVSSGNYEQYF
TRBV12-3/TRBV12-4,NA,many,TRBJ2-7,CASSPTRGYEQYF
TRBV4-1,TRBD1,NA,TRBJ2-3,CASSVDRATDTQYF
TRBV9,TRBD2,NA,TRBJ2-7,CASSVGSSGGVDEQYF